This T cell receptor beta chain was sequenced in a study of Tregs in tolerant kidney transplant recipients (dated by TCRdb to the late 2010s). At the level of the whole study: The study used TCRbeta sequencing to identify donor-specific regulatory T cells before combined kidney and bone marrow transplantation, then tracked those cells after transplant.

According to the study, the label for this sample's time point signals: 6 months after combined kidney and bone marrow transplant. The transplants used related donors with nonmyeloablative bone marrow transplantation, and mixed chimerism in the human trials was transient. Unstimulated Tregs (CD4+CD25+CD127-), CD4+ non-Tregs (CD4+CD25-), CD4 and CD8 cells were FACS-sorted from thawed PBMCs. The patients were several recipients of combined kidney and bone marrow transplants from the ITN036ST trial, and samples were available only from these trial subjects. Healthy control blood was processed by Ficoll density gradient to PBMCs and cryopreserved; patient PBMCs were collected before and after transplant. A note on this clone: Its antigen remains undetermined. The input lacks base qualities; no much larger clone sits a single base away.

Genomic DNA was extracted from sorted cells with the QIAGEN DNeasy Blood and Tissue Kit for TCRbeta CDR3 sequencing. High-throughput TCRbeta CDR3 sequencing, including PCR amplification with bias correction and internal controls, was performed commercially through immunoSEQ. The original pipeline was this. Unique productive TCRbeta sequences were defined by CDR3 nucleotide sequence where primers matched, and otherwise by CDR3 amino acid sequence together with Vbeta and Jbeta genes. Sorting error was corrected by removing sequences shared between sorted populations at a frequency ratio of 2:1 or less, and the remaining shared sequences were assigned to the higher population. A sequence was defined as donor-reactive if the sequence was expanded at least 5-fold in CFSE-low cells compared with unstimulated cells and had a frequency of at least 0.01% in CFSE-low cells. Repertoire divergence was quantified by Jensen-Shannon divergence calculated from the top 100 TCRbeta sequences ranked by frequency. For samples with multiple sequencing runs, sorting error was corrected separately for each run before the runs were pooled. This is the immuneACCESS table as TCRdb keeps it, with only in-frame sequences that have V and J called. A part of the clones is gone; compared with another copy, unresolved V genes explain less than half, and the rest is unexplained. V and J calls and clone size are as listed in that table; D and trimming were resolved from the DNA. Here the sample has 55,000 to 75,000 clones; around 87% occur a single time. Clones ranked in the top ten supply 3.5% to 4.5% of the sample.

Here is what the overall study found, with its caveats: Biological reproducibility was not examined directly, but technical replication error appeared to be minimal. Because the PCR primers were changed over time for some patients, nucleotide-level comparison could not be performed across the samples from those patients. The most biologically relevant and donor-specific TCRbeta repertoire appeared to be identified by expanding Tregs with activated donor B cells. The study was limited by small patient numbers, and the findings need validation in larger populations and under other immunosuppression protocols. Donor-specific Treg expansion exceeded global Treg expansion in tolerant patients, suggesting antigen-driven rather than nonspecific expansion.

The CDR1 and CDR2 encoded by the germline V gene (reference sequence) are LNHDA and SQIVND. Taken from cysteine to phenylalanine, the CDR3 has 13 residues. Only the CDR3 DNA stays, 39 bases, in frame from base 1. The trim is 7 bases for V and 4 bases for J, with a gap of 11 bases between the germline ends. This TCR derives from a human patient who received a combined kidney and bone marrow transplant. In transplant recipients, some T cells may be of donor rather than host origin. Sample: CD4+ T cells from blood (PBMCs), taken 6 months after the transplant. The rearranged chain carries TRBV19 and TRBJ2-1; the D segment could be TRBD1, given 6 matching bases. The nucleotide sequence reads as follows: TGTGCCAGTACCCTGGACAGTTACAATGAGCAGTTCTTC. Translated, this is CASTLDSYNEQFF. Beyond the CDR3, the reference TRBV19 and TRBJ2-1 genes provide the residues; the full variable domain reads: DGGITQSPKYLFRKEGQNVTLSCEQNLNHDAMYWYRQDPGQGLRLIYYSQIVNDFQKGDIAEGYSVSREKKESFPLTVTSAQKNPTAFYLCASTLDSYNEQFFGPGTRLTVL.